The 24 T cell receptor beta chains presented below share a single source sample, sequenced in a study of siplizumab effects on memory and regulatory T cells. Measured with immunoSEQ multiplex PCR; TCRdb has only the in-frame clones, and not every one. The table has 70,000 to 100,000 clones, under 95% seen once. The sample comprised CD8+ T cells sorted from blood. The receptors come from a human donor in good health.

The J gene is TRBJ1-2, the V gene TRBV29-1, with D tentatively TRBD1 (6 bases). The CDR3 loop spans 14 amino acids. From germline, CDR1 is SQVTM and CDR2 ANQGSEA. Trimming removed 8 bases from V and 3 bases from J, with 19 bases in between. This chain's CDR3 is CSISDRLGDYGYTF. As DNA, the CDR3 is TGCAGCATTTCCGACAGGCTCGGTGACTATGGCTACACCTTC. Full variable domain (remainder filled in from reference TRBV29-1 and TRBJ1-2): SAVISQKPSRDICQRGTSLTIQCQVDSQVTMMFWYRQQPGQSLTLIATANQGSEATYESGFVIDKFPISRPNLTFSTLTVSNMSPEDSSIYLCSISDRLGDYGYTFGSGTRLTVV.

Regarding this clone: The likely explanation is a read error, given a far larger clone one base away. Other DNA sequences within the sample encode an identical CDR3. The chain has TRBV5-1 and TRBJ2-2, with 9 bases that match TRBD2. Looked up from germline, CDR1 is SGHRS and CDR2 is YFSETQ. CDR3 length equals 16 residues. The V gene end was trimmed by 3 bases and the J gene end by 4 bases; junction bases not matched to a gene: 7. CDR3 amino acids: CASSWETSGSTGELFF. Written as DNA, the CDR3 is TGCGCCAGCAGCTGGGAGACTAGCGGTTCCACCGGGGAGCTGTTTTTT.

This chain uses TRBV5-4 with TRBJ2-1, with D perhaps TRBD1 (7 bases). Germline loops: CDR1 SGHNT, CDR2 YYREEE (reference sequence). The CDR3 consists of 16 residues. V lost 4 bases to trimming and J lost 3 bases, with 17 bases between them. CDR3 DNA: TGTGCCAGCAGCCCCGACAGGGACTGGGTCTACAATGAGCAGTTCTTC. Amino acid sequence: CASSPDRDWVYNEQFF. The variable domain in full, with the rest retrieved from reference TRBV5-4 and TRBJ2-1, is ETGVTQSPTHLIKTRGQQVTLRCSSQSGHNTVSWYQQALGQGPQFIFQYYREEENGRGNFPPRFSGLQFPNYSSELNVNALELDDSALYLCASSPDRDWVYNEQFFGPGTRLTVL.

Written as DNA, the CDR3 is TGTGCCAGCAGCCCTCCCAGGGGGCAATACACCTTC. This codes for CASSPPRGQYTF. This rearrangement joins TRBV7-9 to TRBJ1-2; 8 bases agree with TRBD1. Trimming removed 5 bases from V and 11 bases from J; junction bases left unmatched: 7. This CDR3 is 12 amino acids long. Germline values: CDR1 SEHNR, CDR2 FQNEAQ (reference sequence).

This clone has a handful of counts. The chain recombines TRBV27 with TRBJ1-5; D is unclear. The CDR3 sequence is 13 residues long. V was clipped by 3 bases and J by 4 bases, with 7 bases between them. Germline values: CDR1 MNHEY, CDR2 SMNVEV (reference sequence). CDR3 amino acids: CASSLAENQPQHF. The CDR3 DNA reads TGTGCCAGCAGTTTGGCGGAAAATCAGCCCCAGCATTTT.

This chain joins TRBV30 and TRBJ1-2; D gene unclear. Deletions cut 2 bases from V and 2 bases from J, with 9 bases between. The CDR3 is 13 amino acids. The V gene's germline CDR1 is GTSNPN and CDR2 SVGIG (reference sequence). For the CDR3, the DNA is TGTGCCTGGAGTATAACCCACAACTATGGCTACACCTTC. Translating gives CAWSITHNYGYTF.

This chain uses TRBV4-1 with TRBJ2-6; D is uncertain. Germline V CDR1 and CDR2: MGHRA, YSYEKL. V gave up 5 bases and J gave up 5 bases, with 19 bases separating them. The CDR3 loop spans 17 amino acids. DNA for the CDR3: TGCGCCAGCAGCTGCGGAGAACCACAAAGTCGGGCCAACGTCCTGACTTTC. Translated, it gives CASSCGEPQSRANVLTF.

This chain links TRBV5-1 with TRBJ2-7; 7 bases map to TRBD2. CDR1 is SGHRS, CDR2 YFSETQ, per germline. This CDR3 has 15 residues. With V trimmed by 0 bases and J by 2 bases, 5 bases remained unmatched. CDR3 sequence (DNA): TGCGCCAGCAGCTTGGTTTCGGGGGGAGCCTACGAGCAGTACTTC. This sequence encodes CASSLVSGGAYEQYF.

V usage is TRBV10-1 and J usage is TRBJ2-1; D may be TRBD2 (5 bases). The CDR3 runs 14 residues. Looked up from germline, CDR1 is WNHNN and CDR2 is SYGVQD (reference sequence). Trimming cost V 2 bases and J 4 bases, with 9 bases left between them. CDR3 amino acids: CASSEPGGYNEQFF. Written as DNA, the CDR3 is TGCGCCAGCAGTGAGCCGGGCGGGTACAATGAGCAGTTCTTC.

The V and J genes are TRBV4-3 and TRBJ1-5; D is ambiguous. Trimming removed 0 bases from V and 0 bases from J, with 3 bases in between. Germline CDR1 and CDR2: LGHNA and YSLEER. The CDR3 runs to 14 residues. This CDR3 is CASSQDNSNQPQHF. The CDR3 DNA is TGCGCCAGCAGCCAAGACAATAGCAATCAGCCCCAGCATTTT.

As DNA, the CDR3 is TGTGCCAGCAGCTTGAAGGGGACGAACTATGGCTACACCTTC. This gives the protein CASSLKGTNYGYTF. V usage is TRBV5-4 and J usage is TRBJ1-2; D is possibly TRBD1 (5 bases). V shed 1 base and J shed 2 bases, with 9 bases lying between them. The CDR3 extends over 14 amino acids. Germline assignment: CDR1 SGHNT and CDR2 YYREEE (reference sequence).

The chain uses TRBV6-5 and TRBJ1-2, with a tentative D call TRBD1 (5 bases). The ends were cut back, 5 bases at V and 3 bases at J, with 16 bases in the middle. Germline CDR1 is MNHEY and CDR2 is SVGAGI. The CDR3 runs 15 residues. CDR3 protein: CASSPQFMGHYGYTF. The CDR3 coding sequence is TGTGCCAGCAGTCCCCAGTTTATGGGGCACTATGGCTACACCTTC.

The chain carries TRBV19 and TRBJ1-1; D remains unclear. The germline V and J ends were trimmed by 6 bases and 7 bases, with 15 bases remaining between them. Germline values: CDR1 LNHDA, CDR2 SQIVND (reference sequence). The CDR3 contains 13 residues. CDR3 in DNA: TGTGCCAGTAGACCCTCTCCGGGCGATGAAGCTTTCTTT. Residues: CASRPSPGDEAFF.

The chain carries TRBV4-1 and TRBJ1-3; D may be TRBD1 (5 bases). Trimming took off 0 bases at V and 3 bases at J, with 12 bases between the two ends. Germline-derived CDR1 and CDR2 are MGHRA and YSYEKL. This CDR3 contains 16 residues. This chain's CDR3 is CASSQEGQGGGNTIYF. The CDR3 nucleotides are TGCGCCAGCAGCCAAGAAGGGCAGGGAGGTGGAAACACCATATATTTT.

The rearrangement joins TRBV6-5 to TRBJ2-5; tentative D call: TRBD1 (5 bases). V was cut by 6 bases and J by 5 bases, with 13 bases left in between. The CDR3 runs to 13 residues. CDR1 MNHEY and CDR2 SVGAGI come from the germline V gene. CDR3 DNA: TGTGCCAGCAGCCCCCAGGGATACGAGACCCAGTACTTC. It specifies CASSPQGYETQYF.

The V call is TRBV6-5, the J call TRBJ2-7; D gene ambiguous. The CDR3 totals 14 residues. In germline, CDR1 is MNHEY, CDR2 SVGAGI. Trimming removed 0 bases at V and 3 bases at J, with 9 bases between. The CDR3: CASSYSNSNYEQYF. The DNA of the CDR3 is TGTGCCAGCAGTTACTCGAACAGTAACTACGAGCAGTACTTC.

The chain has TRBV13 and TRBJ2-3; 9 nucleotides line up with TRBD2. The CDR3 contains 16 residues. V shed 4 bases and J 2 bases; nucleotides not matched to a gene: 7. Germline CDR1 and CDR2: PRHDT and FYEKMQ (reference sequence). The CDR3 loop reads CASSSGTSTFTDTQYF. The DNA for the CDR3 is TGTGCCAGCAGCTCCGGGACTAGCACATTCACAGATACGCAGTATTTT.

The chain links TRBV2 to TRBJ2-3; 7 nucleotides agree with TRBD2. CDR3 length equals 14 residues. Germline-derived CDR1 and CDR2 are SNHLY and FYNNEI. V was clipped by 11 bases and J by 2 bases; unmatched bases: 10. The CDR3 spells CAAGREGPTDTQYF. Here the CDR3 DNA reads TGTGCCGCGGGGAGGGAGGGCCCCACAGATACGCAGTATTTT.

This chain links TRBV6-1 with TRBJ1-3, with 8 bases matching TRBD1. V shed 10 bases and J 2 bases; nucleotides not matched to a gene: 10. From germline, CDR1 is MNHNS and CDR2 SASEGT. The CDR3 is made up of 15 amino acids. CDR3 sequence: CATYGQGRAGNTIYF. Here the CDR3 DNA reads TGTGCCACCTACGGACAGGGACGGGCTGGAAACACCATATATTTT.

This rearrangement joins TRBV7-2 to TRBJ2-2, with no clear D. Trimming shortened V by 2 bases and J by 4 bases, and 8 bases separated the two germline ends. From germline, CDR1 is SGHTA and CDR2 FQGNSA. The CDR3 is 14 residues long. CDR3 sequence: CASSLLGPTGELFF. The CDR3, as DNA: TGTGCCAGCAGCTTATTGGGCCCCACCGGGGAGCTGTTTTTT.

V and J are TRBV29-1 and TRBJ2-3; 8 nucleotides match TRBD1. Looked up from germline, CDR1 is SQVTM and CDR2 is ANQGSEA. Unmatched junction bases numbered 7, after V lost 1 base and J lost 1 base. This CDR3 has 16 residues. The CDR3 DNA is TGCAGCGTTGAAGTAAGCAGGGGGCGGCGCACAGATACGCAGTATTTT. Protein product: CSVEVSRGRRTDTQYF.

V and J are TRBV30 and TRBJ2-7; D is possibly TRBD1 or TRBD2 (5 bases each). Germline lookup yields CDR1 GTSNPN and CDR2 SVGIG (reference sequence). This CDR3 contains 15 residues. With 3 bases removed from V and 4 bases from J, the gap between germline ends came to 19 bases. As DNA, the CDR3 is TGTGCCTGGAGCTGGGACGTGAATAGGGTATACGAGCAGTACTTC. This translates into CAWSWDVNRVYEQYF.

The V gene is TRBV9, the J gene TRBJ1-2; TRBD1 aligns across 8 bases. V was clipped by 3 bases and J by 5 bases; unmatched bases: 6. The CDR3 is 14 amino acids. Germline V gene lookup returns CDR1 SGDLS and CDR2 YYNGEE. Here the CDR3 DNA reads TGTGCCAGCAGCGCGACAGGGGACGATTATGGCTACACCTTC. Translated: CASSATGDDYGYTF.

The chain couples TRBV5-8 to TRBJ1-4; D not resolved. The CDR3 spans 15 residues. The germline V gene encodes CDR1 SGHTS and CDR2 YDEGEE. Trimming removed 0 bases from V and 4 bases from J, with 10 bases in between. The chain's CDR3 is CASSLGTVNNEKLFF. CDR3 in DNA: TGTGCCAGCAGCTTGGGTACAGTAAATAATGAAAAACTGTTTTTT.